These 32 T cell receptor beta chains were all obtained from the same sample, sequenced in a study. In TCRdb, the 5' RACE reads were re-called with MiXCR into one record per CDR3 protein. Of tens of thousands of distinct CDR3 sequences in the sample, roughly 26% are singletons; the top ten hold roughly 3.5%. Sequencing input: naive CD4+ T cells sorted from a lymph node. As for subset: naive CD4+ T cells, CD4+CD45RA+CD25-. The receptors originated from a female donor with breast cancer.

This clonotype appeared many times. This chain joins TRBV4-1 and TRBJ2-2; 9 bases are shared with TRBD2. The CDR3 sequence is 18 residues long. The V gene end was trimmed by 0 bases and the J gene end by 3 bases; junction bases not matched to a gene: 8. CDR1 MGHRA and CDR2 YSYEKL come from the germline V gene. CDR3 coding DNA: TGCGCCAGCAGCCAAGAAAGGGCTAGCGGGGCCTACACCGGGGAGCTGTTTTTT. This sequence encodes CASSQERASGAYTGELFF.

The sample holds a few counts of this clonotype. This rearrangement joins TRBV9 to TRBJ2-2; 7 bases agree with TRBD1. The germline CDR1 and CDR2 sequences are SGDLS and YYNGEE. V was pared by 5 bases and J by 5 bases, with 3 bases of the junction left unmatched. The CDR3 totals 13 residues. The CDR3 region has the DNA TGTGCCAGCAGACAGGGGTCTACCGGGGAGCTGTTTTTT. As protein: CASRQGSTGELFF.

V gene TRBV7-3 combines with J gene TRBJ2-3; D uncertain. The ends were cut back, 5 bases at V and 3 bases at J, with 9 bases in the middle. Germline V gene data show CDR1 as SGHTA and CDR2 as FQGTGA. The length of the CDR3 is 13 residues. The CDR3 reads CASSLVRTDTQYF. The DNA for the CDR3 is TGTGCCAGCAGCCTCGTGAGAACAGATACGCAGTATTTT.

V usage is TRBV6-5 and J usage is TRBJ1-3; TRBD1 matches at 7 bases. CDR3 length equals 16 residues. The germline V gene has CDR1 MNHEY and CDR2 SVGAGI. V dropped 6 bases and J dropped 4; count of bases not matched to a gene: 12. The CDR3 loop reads CASRTGTANSGNTIYF. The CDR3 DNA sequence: TGTGCCAGCAGGACCGGGACAGCGAATTCAGGAAACACCATATATTTT.

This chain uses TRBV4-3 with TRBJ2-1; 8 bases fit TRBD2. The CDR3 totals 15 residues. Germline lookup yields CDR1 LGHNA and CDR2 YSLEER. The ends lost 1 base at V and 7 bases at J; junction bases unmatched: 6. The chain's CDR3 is CASSQASGSGNEQFF. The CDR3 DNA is TGCGCCAGCAGCCAAGCCAGCGGGAGTGGTAATGAGCAGTTCTTC.

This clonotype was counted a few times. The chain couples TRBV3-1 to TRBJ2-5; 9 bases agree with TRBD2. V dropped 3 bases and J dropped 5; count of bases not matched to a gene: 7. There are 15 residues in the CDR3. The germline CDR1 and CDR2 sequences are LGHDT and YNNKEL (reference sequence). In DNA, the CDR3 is TGTGCCAGCAGCCAGACGGCGGGGGGGCGGGAGACCCAGTACTTC. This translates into CASSQTAGGRETQYF.

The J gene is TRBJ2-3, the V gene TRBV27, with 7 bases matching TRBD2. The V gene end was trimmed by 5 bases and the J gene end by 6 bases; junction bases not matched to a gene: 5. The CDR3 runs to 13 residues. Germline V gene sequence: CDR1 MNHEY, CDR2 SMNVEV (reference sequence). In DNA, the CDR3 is TGTGCCAGCAGTCCCATGGGGGGGGATACGCAGTATTTT. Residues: CASSPMGGDTQYF.

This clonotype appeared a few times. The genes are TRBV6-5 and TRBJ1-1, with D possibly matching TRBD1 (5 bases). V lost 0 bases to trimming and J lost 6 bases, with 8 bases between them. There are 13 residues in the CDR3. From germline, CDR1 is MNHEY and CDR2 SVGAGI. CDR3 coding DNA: TGTGCCAGCAGTTACTCATCAGGGTCTGAAGCTTTCTTT. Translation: CASSYSSGSEAFF.

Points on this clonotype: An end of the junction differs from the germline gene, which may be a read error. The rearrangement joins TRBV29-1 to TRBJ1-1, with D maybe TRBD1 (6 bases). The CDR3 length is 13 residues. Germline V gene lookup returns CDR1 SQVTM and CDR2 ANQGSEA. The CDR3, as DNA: TGCAGCGTTGAGACTACAAGGGACACCGAAGCTTTCTTT. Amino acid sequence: CSVETTRDTEAFF. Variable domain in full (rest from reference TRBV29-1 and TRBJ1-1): SAVISQKPSRDICQRGTSLTIQCQVDSQVTMMFWYRQQPGQSLTLIATANQGSEATYESGFVIDKFPISRPNLTFSTLTVSNMSPEDSSIYLCSVETTRDTEAFFGQGTRLTVV.

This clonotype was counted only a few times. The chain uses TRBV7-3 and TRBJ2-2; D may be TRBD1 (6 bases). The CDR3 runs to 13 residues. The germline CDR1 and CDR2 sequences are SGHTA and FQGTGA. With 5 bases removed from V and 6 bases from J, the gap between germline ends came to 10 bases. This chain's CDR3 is CASSPDSPGELFF. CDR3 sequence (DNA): TGTGCCAGCAGCCCGGACAGTCCCGGGGAGCTGTTTTTT.

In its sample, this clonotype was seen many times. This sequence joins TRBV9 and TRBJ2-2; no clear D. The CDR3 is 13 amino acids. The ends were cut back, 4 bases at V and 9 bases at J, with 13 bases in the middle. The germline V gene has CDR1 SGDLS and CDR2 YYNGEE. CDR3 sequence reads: CASSRVSNRELFF. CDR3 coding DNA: TGTGCCAGCAGCCGAGTTTCCAACCGGGAGCTGTTTTTT. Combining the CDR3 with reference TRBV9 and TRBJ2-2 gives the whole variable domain DSGVTQTPKHLITATGQRVTLRCSPRSGDLSVYWYQQSLDQGLQFLIQYYNGEERAKGNILERFSAQQFPDLHSELNLSSLELGDSALYFCASSRVSNRELFFGEGSRLTVL.

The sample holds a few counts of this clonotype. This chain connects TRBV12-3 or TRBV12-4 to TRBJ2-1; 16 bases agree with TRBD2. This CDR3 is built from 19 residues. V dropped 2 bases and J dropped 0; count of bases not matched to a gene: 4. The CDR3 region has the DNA TGTGCCAGCAGTTTACCCGGGACTAGCGGGAGGGTCTCCTACAATGAGCAGTTCTTC. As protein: CASSLPGTSGRVSYNEQFF.

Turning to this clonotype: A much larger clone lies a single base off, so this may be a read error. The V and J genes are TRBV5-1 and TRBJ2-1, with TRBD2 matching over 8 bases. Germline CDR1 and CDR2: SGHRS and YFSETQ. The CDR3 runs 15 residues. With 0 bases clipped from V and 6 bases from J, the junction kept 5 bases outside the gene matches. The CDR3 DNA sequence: TGCGCCAGCAGCTTGGGGAGCGGGGGCGGCAATGAGCAGTTCTTC. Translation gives CASSLGSGGGNEQFF. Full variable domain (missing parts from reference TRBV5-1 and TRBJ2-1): KAGVTQTPRYLIKTRGQQVTLSCSPISGHRSVSWYQQTPGQGLQFLFEYFSETQRNKGNFPGRFSGRQFSNSRSEMNVSTLELGDSALYLCASSLGSGGGNEQFFGPGTRLTVL.

The CDR3, as DNA: TGTGCCAGCAGCGAATTCAGGGGGTTCGGCGGGGAGCTGTTTTTT. It specifies CASSEFRGFGGELFF. This sequence joins TRBV7-8 and TRBJ2-2, with 7 nucleotides matching TRBD1. CDR1 is SGHVS and CDR2 is FQNEAQ in the germline V gene. Germline trimming cut 5 bases from V and 7 bases from J; bases unmatched to any gene: 10. The CDR3 loop spans 15 amino acids.

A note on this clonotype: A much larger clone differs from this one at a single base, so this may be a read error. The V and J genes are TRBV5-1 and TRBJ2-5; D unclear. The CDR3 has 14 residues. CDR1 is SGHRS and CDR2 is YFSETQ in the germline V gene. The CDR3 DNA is TGCGCCAGCGGCTTGGATCTGGGAACGGAGACCCAGTACTTC. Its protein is CASGLDLGTETQYF.

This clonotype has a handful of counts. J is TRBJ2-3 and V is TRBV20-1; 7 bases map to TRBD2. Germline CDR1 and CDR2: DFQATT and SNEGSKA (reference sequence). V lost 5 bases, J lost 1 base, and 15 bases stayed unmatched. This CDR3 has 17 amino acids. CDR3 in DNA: TGCAGTGCTCCCACCCACGGGGAGGGGCTCGGCACAGATACGCAGTATTTT. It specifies CSAPTHGEGLGTDTQYF.

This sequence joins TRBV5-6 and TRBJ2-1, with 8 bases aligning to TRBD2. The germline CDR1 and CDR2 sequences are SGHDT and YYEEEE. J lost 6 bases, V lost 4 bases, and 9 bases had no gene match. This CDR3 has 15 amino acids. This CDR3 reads CASSPRRTSGNEQFF. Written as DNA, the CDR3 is TGTGCCAGCAGCCCCCGCCGAACTAGCGGCAATGAGCAGTTCTTC.

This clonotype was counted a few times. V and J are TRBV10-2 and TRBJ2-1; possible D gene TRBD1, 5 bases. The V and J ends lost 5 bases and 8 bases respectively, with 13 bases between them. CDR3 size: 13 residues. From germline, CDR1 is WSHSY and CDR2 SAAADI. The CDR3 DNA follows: TGCGCCAGCAGTAACCAGGGTAGGGATGAGCAGTTCTTC. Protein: CASSNQGRDEQFF.

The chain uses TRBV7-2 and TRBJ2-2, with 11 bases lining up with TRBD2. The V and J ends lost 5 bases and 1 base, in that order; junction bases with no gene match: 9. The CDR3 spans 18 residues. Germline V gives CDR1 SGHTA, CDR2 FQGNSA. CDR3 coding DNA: TGTGCCAGCAGCATCCCTGGGCTAGCGGGAGGGAACACCGGGGAGCTGTTTTTT. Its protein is CASSIPGLAGGNTGELFF.

CDR3 amino acids: CASSRTGRGGYQDIQYF. The CDR3 DNA reads TGCGCCAGCAGCAGAACAGGGAGGGGGGGATATCAGGACATTCAGTACTTC. This sequence joins TRBV5-1 and TRBJ2-4; weak D call: TRBD2 (7 bases). V was clipped by 4 bases and J by 8 bases, with 25 bases between them. In germline, CDR1 is SGHRS, CDR2 YFSETQ. The CDR3 sequence is 17 residues long.

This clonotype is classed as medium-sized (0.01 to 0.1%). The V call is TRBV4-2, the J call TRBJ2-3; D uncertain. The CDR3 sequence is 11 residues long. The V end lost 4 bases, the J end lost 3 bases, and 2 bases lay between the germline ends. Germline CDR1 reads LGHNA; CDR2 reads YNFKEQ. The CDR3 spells CASSLTDTQYF. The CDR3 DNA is TGTGCCAGCAGCCTTACAGATACGCAGTATTTT.

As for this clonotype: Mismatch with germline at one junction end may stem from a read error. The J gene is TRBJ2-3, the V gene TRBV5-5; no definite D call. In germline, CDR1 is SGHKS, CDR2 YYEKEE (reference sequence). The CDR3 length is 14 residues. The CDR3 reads CASSSLSGRDTQYF. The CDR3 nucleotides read TGCGCCAGCAGCTCCCTCAGTGGTAGAGATACGCAGTATTTT.

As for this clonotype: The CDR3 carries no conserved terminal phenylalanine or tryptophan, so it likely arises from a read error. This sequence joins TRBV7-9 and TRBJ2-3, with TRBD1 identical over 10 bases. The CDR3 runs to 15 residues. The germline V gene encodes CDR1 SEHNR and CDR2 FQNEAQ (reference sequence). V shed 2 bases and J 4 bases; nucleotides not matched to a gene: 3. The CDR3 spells CASSLLTGGADTQYY. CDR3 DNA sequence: TGTGCCAGCAGCTTATTGACAGGGGGCGCAGATACGCAGTATTAT.

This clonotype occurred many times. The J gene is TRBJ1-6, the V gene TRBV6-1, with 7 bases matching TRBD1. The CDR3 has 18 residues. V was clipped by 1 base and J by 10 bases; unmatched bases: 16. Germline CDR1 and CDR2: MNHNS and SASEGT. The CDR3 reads CASSEEARGPYSYSPLHF. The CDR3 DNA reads TGTGCCAGCAGTGAAGAGGCGAGGGGGCCTTACAGTTACTCACCCCTCCACTTT.

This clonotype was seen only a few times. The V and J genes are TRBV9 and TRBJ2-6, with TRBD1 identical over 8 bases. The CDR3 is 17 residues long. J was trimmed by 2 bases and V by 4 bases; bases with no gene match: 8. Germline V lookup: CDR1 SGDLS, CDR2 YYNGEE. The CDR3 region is CASSPRTGLAGANVLTF. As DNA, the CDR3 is TGTGCCAGCAGCCCTAGGACAGGGCTGGCTGGGGCCAACGTCCTGACTTTC.

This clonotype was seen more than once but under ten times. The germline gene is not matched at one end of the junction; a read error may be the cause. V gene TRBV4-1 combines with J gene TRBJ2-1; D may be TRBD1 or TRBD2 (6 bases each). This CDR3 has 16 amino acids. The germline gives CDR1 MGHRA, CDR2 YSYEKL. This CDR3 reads CASSQVAEGGGNEQFF. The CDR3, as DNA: TGCGCCAGCAGCCAAGTAGCGGAGGGGGGTGGGAATGAGCAGTTCTTT.

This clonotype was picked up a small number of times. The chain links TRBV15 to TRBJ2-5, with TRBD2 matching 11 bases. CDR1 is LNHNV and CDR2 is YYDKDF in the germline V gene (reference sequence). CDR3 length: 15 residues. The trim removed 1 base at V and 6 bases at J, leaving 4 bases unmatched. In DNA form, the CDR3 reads TGTGCCACCAGCAGAGCTGGGACTAGCGGTCAGACCCAGTACTTC. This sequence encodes CATSRAGTSGQTQYF.

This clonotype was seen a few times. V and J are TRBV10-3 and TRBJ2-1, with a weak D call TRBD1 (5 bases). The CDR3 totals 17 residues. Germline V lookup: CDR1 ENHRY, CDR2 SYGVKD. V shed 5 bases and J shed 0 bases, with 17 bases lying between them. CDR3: CAISTTDSPSSYNEQFF. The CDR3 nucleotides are TGTGCCATCAGTACAACCGACAGCCCGAGCTCCTACAATGAGCAGTTCTTC.

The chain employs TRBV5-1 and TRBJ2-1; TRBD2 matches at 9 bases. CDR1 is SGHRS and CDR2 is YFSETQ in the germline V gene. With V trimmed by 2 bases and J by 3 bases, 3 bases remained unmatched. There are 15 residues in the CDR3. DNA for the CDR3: TGCGCCAGCAGCTTTAGCGGGAGTCTCTACAATGAGCAGTTCTTC. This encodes CASSFSGSLYNEQFF.

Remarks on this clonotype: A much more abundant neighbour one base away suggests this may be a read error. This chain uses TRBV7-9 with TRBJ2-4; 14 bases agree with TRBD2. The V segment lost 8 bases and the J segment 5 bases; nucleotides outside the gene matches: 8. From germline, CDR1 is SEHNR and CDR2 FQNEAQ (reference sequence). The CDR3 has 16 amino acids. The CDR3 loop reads CASGSPGLAGENIQYF. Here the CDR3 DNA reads TGTGCCAGCGGCTCCCCGGGACTAGCGGGAGAAAACATTCAGTACTTC. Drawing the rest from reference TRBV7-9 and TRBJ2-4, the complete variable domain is DTGVSQNPRHKITKRGQNVTFRCDPISEHNRLYWYRQTLGQGPEFLTYFQNEAQLEKSRLLSDRFSAERPKGSFSTLEIQRTEQGDSAMYLCASGSPGLAGENIQYFGAGTRLSVL.

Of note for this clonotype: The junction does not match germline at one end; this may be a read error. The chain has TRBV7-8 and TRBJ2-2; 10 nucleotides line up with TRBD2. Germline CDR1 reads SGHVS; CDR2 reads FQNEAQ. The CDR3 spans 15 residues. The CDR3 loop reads CAGSLPSGSSGELFF. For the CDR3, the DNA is TGTGCCGGCAGCTTACCTAGCGGGAGTTCCGGGGAGCTGTTTTTT.

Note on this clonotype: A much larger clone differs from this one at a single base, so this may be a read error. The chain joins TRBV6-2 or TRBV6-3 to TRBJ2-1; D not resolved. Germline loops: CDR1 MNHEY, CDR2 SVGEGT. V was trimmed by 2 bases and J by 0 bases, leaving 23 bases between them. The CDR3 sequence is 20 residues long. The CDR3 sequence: CASSYVSRISIRISYNEQFF. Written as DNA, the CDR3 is TGTGCCAGCAGTTACGTGAGCCGGATCTCAATTCGAATCTCCTACAATGAGCAGTTCTTC.